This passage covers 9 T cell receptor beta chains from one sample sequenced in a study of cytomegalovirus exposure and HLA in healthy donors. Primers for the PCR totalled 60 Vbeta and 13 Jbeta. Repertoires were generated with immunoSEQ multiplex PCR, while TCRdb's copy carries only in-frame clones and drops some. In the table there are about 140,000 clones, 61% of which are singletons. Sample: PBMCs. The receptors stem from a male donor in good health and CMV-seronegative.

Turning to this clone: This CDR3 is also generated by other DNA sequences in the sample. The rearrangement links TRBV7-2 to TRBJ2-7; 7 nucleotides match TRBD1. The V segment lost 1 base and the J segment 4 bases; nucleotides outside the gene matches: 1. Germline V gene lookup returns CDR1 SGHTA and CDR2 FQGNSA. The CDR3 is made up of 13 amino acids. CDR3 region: CASSLVRGYEQYF. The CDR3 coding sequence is TGTGCCAGCAGCTTAGTCAGGGGGTACGAGCAGTACTTC.

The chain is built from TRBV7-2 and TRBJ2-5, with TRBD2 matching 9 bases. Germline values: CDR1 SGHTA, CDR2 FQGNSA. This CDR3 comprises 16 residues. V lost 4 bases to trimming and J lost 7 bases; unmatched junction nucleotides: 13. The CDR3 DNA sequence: TGTGCCAGCAGCTATCAAGGCGGGGGGGTTCTCGGGACCCAGTACTTC. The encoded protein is CASSYQGGGVLGTQYF.

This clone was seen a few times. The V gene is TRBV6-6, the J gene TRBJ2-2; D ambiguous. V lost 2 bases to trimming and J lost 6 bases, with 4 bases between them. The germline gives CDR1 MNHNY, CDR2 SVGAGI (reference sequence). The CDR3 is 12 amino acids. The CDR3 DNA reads TGTGCCAGCAGTTACCGGGCCGGGGAGCTGTTTTTT. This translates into CASSYRAGELFF.

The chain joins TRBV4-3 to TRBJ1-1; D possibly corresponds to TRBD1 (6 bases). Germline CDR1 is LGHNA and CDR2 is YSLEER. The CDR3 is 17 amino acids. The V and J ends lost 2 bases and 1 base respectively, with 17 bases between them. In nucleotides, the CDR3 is TGCGCCAGCAGCCAAAATATCCTACGACAGGAGAACACTGAAGCTTTCTTT. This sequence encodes CASSQNILRQENTEAFF.

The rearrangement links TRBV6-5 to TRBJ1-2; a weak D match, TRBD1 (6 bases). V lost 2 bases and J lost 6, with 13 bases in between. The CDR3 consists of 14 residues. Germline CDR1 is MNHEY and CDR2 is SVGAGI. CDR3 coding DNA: TGTGCCAGCAGTTACGCTCAAGAGGGGGATGGCTACACCTTC. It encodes CASSYAQEGDGYTF.

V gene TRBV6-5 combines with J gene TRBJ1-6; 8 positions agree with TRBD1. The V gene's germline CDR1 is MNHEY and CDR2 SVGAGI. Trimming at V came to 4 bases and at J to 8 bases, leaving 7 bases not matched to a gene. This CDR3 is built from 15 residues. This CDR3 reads CASSSGGQGDSPLHF. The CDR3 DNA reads TGTGCCAGCAGTTCGGGAGGACAGGGAGATTCACCCCTCCACTTT.

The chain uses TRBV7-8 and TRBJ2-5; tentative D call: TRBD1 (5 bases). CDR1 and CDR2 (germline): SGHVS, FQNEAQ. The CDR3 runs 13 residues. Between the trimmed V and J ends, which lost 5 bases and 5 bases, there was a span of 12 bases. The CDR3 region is CASSPGFRETQYF. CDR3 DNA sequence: TGTGCCAGCAGCCCAGGGTTTCGGGAGACCCAGTACTTC. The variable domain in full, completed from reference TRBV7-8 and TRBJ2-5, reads GAGVSQSPRYKVAKRGQDVALRCDPISGHVSLFWYQQALGQGPEFLTYFQNEAQLDKSGLPSDRFFAERPEGSVSTLKIQRTQQEDSAVYLCASSPGFRETQYFGPGTRLLVL.

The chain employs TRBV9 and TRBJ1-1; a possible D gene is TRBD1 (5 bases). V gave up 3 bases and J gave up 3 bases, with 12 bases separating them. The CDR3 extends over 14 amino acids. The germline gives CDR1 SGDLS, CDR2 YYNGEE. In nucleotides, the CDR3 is TGTGCCAGCAGCGAAAGGGGCCTCGACACTGAAGCTTTCTTT. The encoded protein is CASSERGLDTEAFF.

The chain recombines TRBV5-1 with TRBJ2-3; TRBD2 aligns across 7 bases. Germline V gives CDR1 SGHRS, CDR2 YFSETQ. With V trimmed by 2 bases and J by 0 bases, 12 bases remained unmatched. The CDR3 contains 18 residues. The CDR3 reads CASSFGQRGLPSTDTQYF. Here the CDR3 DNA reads TGCGCCAGCAGCTTTGGCCAGCGGGGTTTACCAAGCACAGATACGCAGTATTTT.